The rows below give T cell receptor beta chains drawn from one sample of a study of blood T cells in healthy people across ages. MiXCR, applied by TCRdb to the 5' RACE reads, yields one record per CDR3 protein. In the table there are approximately 730,000 distinct CDR3 sequences, 53% of which are singletons. Specimen: blood. The receptor set was obtained from a man of 80 years or more in good health. Each CDR3 is given with its conserved first and last residue. The D gene is left open where the match is weak. The listing skips clone size in some rows; elsewhere it reads once, few, many or a size class.

CDR3 DNA: TGCAGTGCCAGACGGTCCTATAATTCACCCCTCCACTTT; CDR3 protein: CSARRSYNSPLHF; D gene: -; J gene: TRBJ1-6; clone size: -; V gene: TRBV20-1
CDR3 DNA: TGCAGCGTTGAACTTCGGGCCCCGGGGACCCAGTACTTC; CDR3 protein: CSVELRAPGTQYF; D gene: -; J gene: TRBJ2-5; clone size: many; V gene: TRBV29-1
CDR3 DNA: TGTGCCAGCTCAACAAGGACTAGCGGTTACAATGAGCAGTACTTC; CDR3 protein: CASSTRTSGYNEQYF; D gene: TRBD2; J gene: TRBJ2-7; clone size: -; V gene: TRBV18
CDR3 DNA: TGTGCCAGCACCTCACGGGAAGAGACCCAGTACTTC; CDR3 protein: CASTSREETQYF; D gene: -; J gene: TRBJ2-5; clone size: -; V gene: TRBV12-3/TRBV12-4
CDR3 DNA: TGCAGTGCTAGAGATCGGGGACTGGGGGTGGAGACCCAGTACTTC; CDR3 protein: CSARDRGLGVETQYF; D gene: -; J gene: TRBJ2-5; clone size: -; V gene: TRBV20-1
CDR3 DNA: TGTGCCAGCAGTGTATATAATGCCGATACGCAGTATTTT; CDR3 protein: CASSVYNADTQYF; D gene: -; J gene: TRBJ2-3; clone size: once; V gene: TRBV2
CDR3 DNA: TGTGCCAGCAGTGAATACAGGGTTGACTATGGCTACACCTTC; CDR3 protein: CASSEYRVDYGYTF; D gene: -; J gene: TRBJ1-2; clone size: -; V gene: TRBV28
CDR3 DNA: TGCGCCAGCACCCTGGGGCAGCGGAATTCACCCCTCCACTTT; CDR3 protein: CASTLGQRNSPLHF; D gene: -; J gene: TRBJ1-6; clone size: -; V gene: TRBV5-1
CDR3 DNA: TGCGCCAGCAGCTTGGAGGGTACCACCGGGGAGCTGTTTTTT; CDR3 protein: CASSLEGTTGELFF; D gene: -; J gene: TRBJ2-2; clone size: -; V gene: TRBV5-1
CDR3 DNA: TGTGCCAGCACCGGACGAAGCGGGGCCTACGAGCAGTACTTC; CDR3 protein: CASTGRSGAYEQYF; D gene: TRBD2; J gene: TRBJ2-7; clone size: -; V gene: TRBV6-6
CDR3 DNA: TGTGCCAGCAGCAAGGCCGACAGGGGGCTACGCTACGAGCAGTACTTC; CDR3 protein: CASSKADRGLRYEQYF; D gene: -; J gene: TRBJ2-7; clone size: -; V gene: TRBV21-1
CDR3 DNA: TGTGCCAGCAGTCCCATGATGGGGGGCGAGCACAGATACGCGTATTTT; CDR3 protein: CASSPMMGGEHRYAYF; D gene: -; J gene: TRBJ2-3; clone size: few; V gene: TRBV3-1
CDR3 DNA: TGTGCCAGCAGCTTAGCGGGCGGGAGGGCCCTTTCCTACAATGAGCAGTTCTTC; CDR3 protein: CASSLAGGRALSYNEQFF; D gene: TRBD2; J gene: TRBJ2-1; clone size: -; V gene: TRBV7-2
CDR3 DNA: TGTGCCATCAGTGAGGCGGGTCCGCTAGTCAAAAACATTCAGTACTTC; CDR3 protein: CAISEAGPLVKNIQYF; D gene: -; J gene: TRBJ2-4; clone size: -; V gene: TRBV10-3
CDR3 DNA: TGTGCCAGCAGTACAGGTTTCGACACAGATACGCAGTATTTT; CDR3 protein: CASSTGFDTDTQYF; D gene: -; J gene: TRBJ2-3; clone size: -; V gene: TRBV6-5
CDR3 DNA: TGTGCCAGCAGTTTAACTCCAGGGGACGAAAAACTGTTTTTT; CDR3 protein: CASSLTPGDEKLFF; D gene: -; J gene: TRBJ1-4; clone size: -; V gene: TRBV12-3/TRBV12-4
CDR3 DNA: TGTGCCAGCATTGAACCTAGCGGGAGCGGCCTTCTAACAGATACGCAGTATTTT; CDR3 protein: CASIEPSGSGLLTDTQYF; D gene: TRBD2; J gene: TRBJ2-3; clone size: -; V gene: TRBV2
CDR3 DNA: TGCAGCGTTAGACCGGGAGACGCTGAAGCTTTCTTT; CDR3 protein: CSVRPGDAEAFF; D gene: -; J gene: TRBJ1-1; clone size: -; V gene: TRBV29-1
CDR3 DNA: TGCAGTGCTAGGACTAGCGGGAGGGCCCGTGAGCAGTTCTTC; CDR3 protein: CSARTSGRAREQFF; D gene: TRBD2; J gene: TRBJ2-1; clone size: few; V gene: TRBV20-1
CDR3 DNA: TGTGCCAGCAGCTTAGACAGGGCCTACTACGAGCAGTACTTC; CDR3 protein: CASSLDRAYYEQYF; D gene: -; J gene: TRBJ2-7; clone size: -; V gene: TRBV11-2
CDR3 DNA: TGCAGCGCGGGAGTCGGGCGGGCAGAGACCCAGTACTTC; CDR3 protein: CSAGVGRAETQYF; D gene: -; J gene: TRBJ2-5; clone size: -; V gene: TRBV29-1
CDR3 DNA: TGTGCCTGGAGTATAGTCAGGTTAGCTAACTATGGCTACACCTTC; CDR3 protein: CAWSIVRLANYGYTF; D gene: -; J gene: TRBJ1-2; clone size: -; V gene: TRBV30
CDR3 DNA: TGTGCCAGCCGAGTCGGGACTAGCGGGAGACTGCACAGATACGCGTATTTT; CDR3 protein: CASRVGTSGRLHRYAYF; D gene: TRBD2; J gene: TRBJ2-3; clone size: -; V gene: TRBV6-2/TRBV6-3
CDR3 DNA: TGTGCCAGCACCCCTACTGGCAGACACAGATACGCGTATTTT; CDR3 protein: CASTPTGRHRYAYF; D gene: -; J gene: TRBJ2-3; clone size: few; V gene: TRBV12-3/TRBV12-4
CDR3 DNA: TGCGCCAGCAGCTGGAGACAGGGGAACTACGAGCAGTACTTC; CDR3 protein: CASSWRQGNYEQYF; D gene: TRBD1; J gene: TRBJ2-7; clone size: few; V gene: TRBV5-1
CDR3 DNA: TGTGCCAGCAGTTCCCTTGGCGAGGGAGAGCAGTACTTC; CDR3 protein: CASSSLGEGEQYF; D gene: -; J gene: TRBJ2-7; clone size: -; V gene: TRBV6-6
CDR3 DNA: TGTGCCAGCAGTCGGGAGGGGCTAACGAACACCGGGGAGCTGTTTTTT; CDR3 protein: CASSREGLTNTGELFF; D gene: TRBD2; J gene: TRBJ2-2; clone size: -; V gene: TRBV5-4
CDR3 DNA: TGTGCCAGCAGCCAAGATTTGGCCTCCGACGAGCAGTACTTC; CDR3 protein: CASSQDLASDEQYF; D gene: -; J gene: TRBJ2-7; clone size: -; V gene: TRBV3-1
CDR3 DNA: TGTGCCAGCAGTTACATCCCGGGGGGCATGGACACTGAAGCTTTCTTT; CDR3 protein: CASSYIPGGMDTEAFF; D gene: -; J gene: TRBJ1-1; clone size: once; V gene: TRBV6-6